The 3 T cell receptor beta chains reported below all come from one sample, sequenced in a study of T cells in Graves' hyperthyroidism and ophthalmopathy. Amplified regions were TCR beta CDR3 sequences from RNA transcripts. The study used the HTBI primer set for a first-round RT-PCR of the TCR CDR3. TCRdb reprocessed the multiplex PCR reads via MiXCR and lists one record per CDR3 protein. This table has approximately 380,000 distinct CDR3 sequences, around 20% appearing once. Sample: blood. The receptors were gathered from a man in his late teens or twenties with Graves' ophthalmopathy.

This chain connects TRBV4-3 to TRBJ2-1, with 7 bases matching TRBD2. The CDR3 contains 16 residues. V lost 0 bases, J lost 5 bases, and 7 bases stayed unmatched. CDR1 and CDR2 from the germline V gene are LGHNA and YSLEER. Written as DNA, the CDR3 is TGCGCCAGCAGCCAAGAATTATGGACTAGTAACAATGAGCAGTTCTTC. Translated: CASSQELWTSNNEQFF.

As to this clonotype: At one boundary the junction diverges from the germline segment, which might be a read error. CDR3 sequence: CASSLAGLGGEQFF. The CDR3 coding sequence is TGTGCCAGCAGTTTAGCGGGCCTGGGGGGAGAGCAGTTCTTC. This sequence joins TRBV13 and TRBJ2-1, with TRBD2 matching 7 bases. The CDR3 contains 14 residues. Germline CDR1 is PRHDT and CDR2 is FYEKMQ (reference sequence).

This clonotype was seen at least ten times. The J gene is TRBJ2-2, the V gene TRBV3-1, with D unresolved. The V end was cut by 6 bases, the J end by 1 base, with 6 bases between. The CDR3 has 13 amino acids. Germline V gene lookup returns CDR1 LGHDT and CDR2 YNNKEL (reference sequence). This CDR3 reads CASRWGNTGELFF. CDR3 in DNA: TGTGCCAGCAGGTGGGGGAACACCGGGGAGCTGTTTTTT.